This T cell receptor beta chain emerged from a study of blood T cells in healthy people across ages. The authors ran a second PCR of roughly 6 to 11 cycles using a sample-barcoded 5' primer and a J-beta primer mix. MiXCR, run by TCRdb on the 5' RACE reads, gives a single entry per CDR3 protein. The sample lists around 1.1 million distinct CDR3 sequences, 35% to 45% occurring once. V was shortened by 11 bases and J by 5 bases, with 37 bases between the two germline ends. From germline, CDR1 is MNHNS and CDR2 SASEGT. The CDR3 is 19 residues long. Material: blood. This TCR was sampled from a man aged 18-30 years in good health. The V and J genes are TRBV6-1 and TRBJ2-7; the D gene is possibly TRBD1 (6 bases). CDR3 protein: CAALDLRRGQSLKADEQYF. CDR3 sequence (DNA): TGTGCCGCCCTGGATCTAAGACGTGGACAGAGCCTAAAAGCCGACGAGCAGTACTTC.